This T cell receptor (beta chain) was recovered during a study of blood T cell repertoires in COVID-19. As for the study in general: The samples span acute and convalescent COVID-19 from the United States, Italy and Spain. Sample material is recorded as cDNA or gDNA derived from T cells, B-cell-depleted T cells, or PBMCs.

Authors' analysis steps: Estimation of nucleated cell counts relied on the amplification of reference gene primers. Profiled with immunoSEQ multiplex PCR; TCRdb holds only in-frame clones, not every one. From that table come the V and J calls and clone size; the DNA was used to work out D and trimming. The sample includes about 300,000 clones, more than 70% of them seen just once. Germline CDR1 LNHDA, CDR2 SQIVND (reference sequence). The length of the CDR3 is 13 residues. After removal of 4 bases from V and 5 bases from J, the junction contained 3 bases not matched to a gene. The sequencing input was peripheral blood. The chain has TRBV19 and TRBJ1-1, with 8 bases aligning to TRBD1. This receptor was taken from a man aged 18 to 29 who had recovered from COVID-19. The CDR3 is CASSTGGGTEAFF. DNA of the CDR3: TGTGCCAGTAGTACAGGGGGCGGAACTGAAGCTTTCTTT.